This section outlines one TCR beta chain sequence together with its context. One junction end does not reproduce the germline sequence, and a read error may be involved. The data originate from a study of blood T cell repertoires in COVID-19. At the level of the study: Sites in the United States, Italy and Spain provided acute and convalescent COVID-19 samples. Sample material is recorded as cDNA or gDNA derived from T cells, B-cell-depleted T cells, or PBMCs.

Original data processing: By means of reference gene primer amplification, nucleated cell counts were estimated. The assay was immunoSEQ multiplex PCR, and TCRdb's table has in-frame clones only and misses some. For V, J and clone size, that table is used; D and trimming come from the DNA. The repertoire holds 150,000 or so clones, with approximately 81% as singletons. Germline V gene data show CDR1 as SSHAT and CDR2 as FNYEAQ (reference sequence). CDR3 size: 15 residues. V gene TRBV7-7 combines with J gene TRBJ2-5; 11 bases map to TRBD2. The sequenced sample consisted of peripheral blood. The receptor's source is a young man with active or convalescent COVID-19. The CDR3 region has the DNA TGTGCTAGCAGCCCCCGGGGACTAGCGGAAGAGACCCAGTACTTC. Amino acid sequence: CASSPRGLAEETQYF.